These 3 T cell receptor beta chains share one sample of origin, sequenced in a study of CD8+ T cells in alopecia areata. Following extraction, RNA underwent reverse transcription to cDNA, which served as the sequencing template. Assay used: immunoSEQ multiplex PCR; TCRdb lists only in-frame clones, some missing. The sample is made up of roughly 5,800 clones, none counted only once. Cell sorting was performed on pooled cutaneous lymph node cells with CD4, CD8alpha, NKG2D, NKG2ACE and other markers. Input material: CD8+ T cells sorted from a lymph node. All receptors come from a C3H/HeJ mouse with alopecia areata. MHC haplotype of the mouse line: H2-k.

This clone has at least ten counts. The genes and germline here are from mouse. The CDR3 end lies 4 residues beyond the end of the read and is filled in from the germline J gene. The chain employs TRBV13-3 and TRBJ2-2, with TRBD2 matching over 11 bases. V lost 0 bases and J lost 0; bases outside the gene matches: 1. The germline V gene has CDR1 NNHDY and CDR2 SYVADS. The CDR3 contains 17 residues. The CDR3 loop reads CASSDDWGGSNTGQLYF. The sequenced part of the CDR3 DNA is TGTGCCAGCAGTGATGACTGGGGGGGCTCAAACACCGGG. The full variable domain, with the rest looked up from reference TRBV13-3 and TRBJ2-2, is EAAVTQSPRSKVAVTGGKVTLSCHQTNNHDYMYWYRQDTGHGLRLIHYSYVADSTEKGDIPDGYKASRPSQENFSLILELASLSQTAVYFCASSDDWGGSNTGQLYFGEGSKLTVL.

This clone is classed as medium-sized. Genes and germline come from the mouse. The read falls 4 residues short of the CDR3 end, and the missing part is taken from the germline J gene. The V and J genes are TRBV1 and TRBJ2-4, with 8 bases lining up with TRBD1. This CDR3 contains 16 residues. J was trimmed by 2 bases and V by 1 base; bases with no gene match: 5. Germline assignment: CDR1 NSQYPW and CDR2 LRSPGD (reference sequence). The sequenced CDR3 bases are TGCACCTGCAGTGCAGTGGACAGGGTGGCTCAAAAC. It codes for CTCSAVDRVAQN. The whole CDR3 protein reads CTCSAVDRVAQNTLYF.

This clone was recorded many times. All gene names here are mouse names. This chain's CDR3 is CAWSLWGNTGQLYF. CDR3 bases read: TGTGCCTGGAGTCTTTGGGGAAACACCGGG. The chain joins TRBV31 to TRBJ2-2; tentatively, D is TRBD2 (5 bases). Read data end 4 residues before the CDR3 end; the end is taken from the germline J gene. V gave up 0 bases and J gave up 1 base, with 6 bases separating them. CDR3 length: 14 residues. The germline V gene encodes CDR1 GKSSPN and CDR2 SITVG.